The present entry profiles one T cell receptor (beta chain) with its context. The sample originates from a study of blood T cell repertoires in COVID-19. CDR3 size: 11 residues. Between the trimmed V and J ends, which lost 8 bases and 6 bases, there was a span of 10 bases. CDR1 is LNHDA, CDR2 SQIVND, per germline (reference sequence). TCRdb's table, derived via immunoSEQ multiplex PCR, lists solely in-frame clones and lacks some. The profile shows about 170,000 clones, around 83% of them singletons. The source is a woman in her forties or fifties in a cohort exposed to, infected with or recovered from COVID-19 (not recorded which). Sequenced material: PBMCs or T cells enriched from blood (not recorded which). This sequence joins TRBV19 and TRBJ1-1, with no clear D. This CDR3 is CASRESSEAFF. CDR3 bases: TGTGCCAGTCGAGAATCTTCTGAAGCTTTCTTT.